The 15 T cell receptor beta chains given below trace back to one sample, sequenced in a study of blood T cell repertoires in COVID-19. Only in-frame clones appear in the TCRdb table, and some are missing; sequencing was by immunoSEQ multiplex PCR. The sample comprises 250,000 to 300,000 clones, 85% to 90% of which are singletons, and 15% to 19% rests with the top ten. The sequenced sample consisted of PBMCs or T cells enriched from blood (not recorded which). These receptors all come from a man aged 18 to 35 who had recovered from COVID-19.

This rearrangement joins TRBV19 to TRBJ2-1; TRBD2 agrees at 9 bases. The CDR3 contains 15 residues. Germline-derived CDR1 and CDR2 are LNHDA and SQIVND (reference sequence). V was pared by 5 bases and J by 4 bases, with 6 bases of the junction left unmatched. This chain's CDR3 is CASSHGTSLYNEQFF. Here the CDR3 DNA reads TGTGCCAGTAGTCACGGGACTAGCTTATACAATGAGCAGTTCTTC. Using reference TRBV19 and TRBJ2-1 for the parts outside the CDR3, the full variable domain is DGGITQSPKYLFRKEGQNVTLSCEQNLNHDAMYWYRQDPGQGLRLIYYSQIVNDFQKGDIAEGYSVSREKKESFPLTVTSAQKNPTAFYLCASSHGTSLYNEQFFGPGTRLTVL.

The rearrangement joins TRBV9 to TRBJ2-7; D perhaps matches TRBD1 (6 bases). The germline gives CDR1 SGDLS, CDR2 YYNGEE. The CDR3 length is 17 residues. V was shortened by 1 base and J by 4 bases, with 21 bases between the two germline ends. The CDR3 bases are TGTGCCAGCAGCGTAAACCCCGAGACAGGAGGTTTATACGAGCAGTACTTC. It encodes CASSVNPETGGLYEQYF.

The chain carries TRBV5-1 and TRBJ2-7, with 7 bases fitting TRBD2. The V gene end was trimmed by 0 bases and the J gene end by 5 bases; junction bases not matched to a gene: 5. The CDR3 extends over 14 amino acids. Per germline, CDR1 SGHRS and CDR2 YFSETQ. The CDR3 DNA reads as TGCGCCAGCAGCTTGGTTGCGGGAGTGAACGAGCAGTACTTC. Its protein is CASSLVAGVNEQYF. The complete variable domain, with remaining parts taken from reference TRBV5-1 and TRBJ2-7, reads KAGVTQTPRYLIKTRGQQVTLSCSPISGHRSVSWYQQTPGQGLQFLFEYFSETQRNKGNFPGRFSGRQFSNSRSEMNVSTLELGDSALYLCASSLVAGVNEQYFGPGTRLTVT.

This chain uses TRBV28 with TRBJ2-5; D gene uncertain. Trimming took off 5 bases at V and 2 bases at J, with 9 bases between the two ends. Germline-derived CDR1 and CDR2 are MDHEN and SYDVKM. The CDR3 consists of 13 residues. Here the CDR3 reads CASSAAAQETQYF. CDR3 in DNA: TGTGCCAGCAGTGCGGCAGCACAAGAGACCCAGTACTTC.

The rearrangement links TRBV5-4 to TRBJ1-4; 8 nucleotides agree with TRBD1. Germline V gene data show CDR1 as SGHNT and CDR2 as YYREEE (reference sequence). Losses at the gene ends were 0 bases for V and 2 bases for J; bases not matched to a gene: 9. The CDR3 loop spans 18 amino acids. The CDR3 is CASSLGRGQRLTNEKLFF. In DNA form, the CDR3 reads TGTGCCAGCAGCTTGGGCAGGGGGCAGAGGTTGACTAATGAAAAACTGTTTTTT.

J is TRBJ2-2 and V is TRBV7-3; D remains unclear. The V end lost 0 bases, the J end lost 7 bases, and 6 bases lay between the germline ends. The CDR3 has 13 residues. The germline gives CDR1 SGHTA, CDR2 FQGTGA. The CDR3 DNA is TGTGCCAGCAGCTTAACCTCCCGCGGGGAGCTGTTTTTT. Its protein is CASSLTSRGELFF.

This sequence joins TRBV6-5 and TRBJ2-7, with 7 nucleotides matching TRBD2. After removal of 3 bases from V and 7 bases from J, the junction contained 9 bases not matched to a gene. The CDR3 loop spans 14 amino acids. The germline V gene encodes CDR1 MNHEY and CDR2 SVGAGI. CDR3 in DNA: TGTGCCAGCAGTTATAGCGGGTGGTCGTGGGAGCAGTACTTC. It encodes CASSYSGWSWEQYF.

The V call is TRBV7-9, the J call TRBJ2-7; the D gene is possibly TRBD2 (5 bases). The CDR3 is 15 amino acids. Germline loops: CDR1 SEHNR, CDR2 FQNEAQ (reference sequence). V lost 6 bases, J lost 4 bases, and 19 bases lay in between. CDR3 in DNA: TGTGCCAGCAGTGGGAGCAATAGGGCCTCTTACGAGCAGTACTTC. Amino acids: CASSGSNRASYEQYF.

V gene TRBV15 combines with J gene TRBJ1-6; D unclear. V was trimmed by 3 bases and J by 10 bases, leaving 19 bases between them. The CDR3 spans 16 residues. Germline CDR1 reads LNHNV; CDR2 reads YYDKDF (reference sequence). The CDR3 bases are TGTGCCACCAGCAGGGAGTTAGGACGAGGGCAATCACCCCTCCACTTT. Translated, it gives CATSRELGRGQSPLHF. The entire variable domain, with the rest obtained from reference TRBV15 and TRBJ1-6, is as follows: DAMVIQNPRYQVTQFGKPVTLSCSQTLNHNVMYWYQQKSSQAPKLLFHYYDKDFNNEADTPDNFQSRRPNTSFCFLDIRSPGLGDTAMYLCATSRELGRGQSPLHFGNGTRLTVT.

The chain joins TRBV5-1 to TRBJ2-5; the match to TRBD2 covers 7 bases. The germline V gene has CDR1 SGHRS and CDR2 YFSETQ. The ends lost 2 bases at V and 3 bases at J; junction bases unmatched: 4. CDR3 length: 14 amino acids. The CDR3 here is CASSFASGEETQYF. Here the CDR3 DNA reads TGCGCCAGCAGCTTCGCTAGCGGAGAAGAGACCCAGTACTTC.

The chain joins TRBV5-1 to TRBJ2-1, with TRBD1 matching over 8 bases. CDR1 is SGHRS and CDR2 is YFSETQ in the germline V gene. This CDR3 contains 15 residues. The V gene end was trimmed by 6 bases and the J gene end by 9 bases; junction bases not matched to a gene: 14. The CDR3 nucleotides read TGCGCCAGCATCCCTGGTCAGGGGGCGCGGCGTGAGCAGTTCTTC. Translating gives CASIPGQGARREQFF.

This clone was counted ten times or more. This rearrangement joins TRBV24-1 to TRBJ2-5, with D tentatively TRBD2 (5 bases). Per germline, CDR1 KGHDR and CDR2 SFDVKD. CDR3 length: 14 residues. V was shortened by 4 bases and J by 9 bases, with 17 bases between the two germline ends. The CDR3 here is CATSEAEDQWAQYF. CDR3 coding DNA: TGTGCCACCAGTGAGGCGGAGGACCAGTGGGCCCAGTACTTC.

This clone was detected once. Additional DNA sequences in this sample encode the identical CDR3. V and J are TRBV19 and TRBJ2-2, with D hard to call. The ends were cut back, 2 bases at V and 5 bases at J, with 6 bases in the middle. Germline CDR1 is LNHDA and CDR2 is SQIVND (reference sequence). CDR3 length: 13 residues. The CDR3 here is CASSIYGTGELFF. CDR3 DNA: TGTGCCAGTAGTATATACGGGACCGGGGAGCTGTTTTTT.

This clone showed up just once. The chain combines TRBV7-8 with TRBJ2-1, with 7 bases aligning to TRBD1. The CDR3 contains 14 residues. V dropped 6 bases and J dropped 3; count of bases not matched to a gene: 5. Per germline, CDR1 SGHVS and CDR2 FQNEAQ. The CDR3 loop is CASSSRDSYNEQFF. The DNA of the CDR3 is TGTGCCAGCAGTTCTCGGGACAGCTACAATGAGCAGTTCTTC.

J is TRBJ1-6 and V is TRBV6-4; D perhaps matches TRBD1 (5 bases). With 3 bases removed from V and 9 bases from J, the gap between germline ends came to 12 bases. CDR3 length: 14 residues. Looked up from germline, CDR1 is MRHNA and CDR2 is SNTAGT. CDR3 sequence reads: CASSEGAGGSPLHF. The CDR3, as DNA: TGTGCCAGCAGTGAAGGTGCCGGGGGTTCACCCCTCCACTTT.